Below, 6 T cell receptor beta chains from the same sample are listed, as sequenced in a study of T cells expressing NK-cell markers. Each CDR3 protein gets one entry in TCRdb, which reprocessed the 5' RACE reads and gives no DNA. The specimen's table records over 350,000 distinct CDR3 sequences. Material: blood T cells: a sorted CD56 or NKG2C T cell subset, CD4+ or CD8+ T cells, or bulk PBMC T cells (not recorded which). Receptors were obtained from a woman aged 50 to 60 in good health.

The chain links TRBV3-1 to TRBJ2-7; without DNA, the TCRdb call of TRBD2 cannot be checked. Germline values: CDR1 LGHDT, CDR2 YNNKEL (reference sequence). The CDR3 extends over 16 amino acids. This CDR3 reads CASSQGLAGRAYEQYF.

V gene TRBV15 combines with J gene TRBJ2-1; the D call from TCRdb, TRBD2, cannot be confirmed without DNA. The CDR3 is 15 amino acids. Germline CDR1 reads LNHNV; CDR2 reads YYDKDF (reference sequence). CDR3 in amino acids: CATSRVPAGDPEQFF.

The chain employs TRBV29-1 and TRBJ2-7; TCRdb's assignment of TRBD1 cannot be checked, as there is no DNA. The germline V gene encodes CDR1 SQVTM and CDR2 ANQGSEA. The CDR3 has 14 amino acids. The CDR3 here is CSVWGEARAREQYF.

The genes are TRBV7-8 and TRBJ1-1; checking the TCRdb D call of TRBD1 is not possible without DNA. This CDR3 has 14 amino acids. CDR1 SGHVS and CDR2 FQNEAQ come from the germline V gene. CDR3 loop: CASTQRGGNSEAFF.

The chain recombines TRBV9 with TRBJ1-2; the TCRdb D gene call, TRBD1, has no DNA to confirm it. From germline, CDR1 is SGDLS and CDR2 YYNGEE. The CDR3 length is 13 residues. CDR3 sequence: CASSVDWGPGYTF.

The CDR3: CASSFRVANEKLFF. V usage is TRBV7-6 and J usage is TRBJ1-4; TCRdb's D call of TRBD1 is untestable without DNA. Per the germline V gene, CDR1 is SGHVS and CDR2 is FNYEAQ. The CDR3 has 14 amino acids.